Each of the 27 T cell receptor beta chains below was sequenced from the same sample in a study of blood T cell repertoires in COVID-19. The repertoire was sequenced with immunoSEQ multiplex PCR; TCRdb's copy has only in-frame clones and lacks some. The data contain about 240,000 clones, over 90% of them singletons. Sequences were obtained from peripheral blood. These receptors all stem from a man aged 25 to 45 with COVID-19, enrolled during active disease.

The chain couples TRBV19 to TRBJ1-2, with 7 positions matching TRBD1. Germline CDR1 is LNHDA and CDR2 is SQIVND (reference sequence). This CDR3 comprises 14 residues. V lost 5 bases to trimming and J lost 5 bases; unmatched junction nucleotides: 8. CDR3 protein: CASSVGTEVYGYTF. For the CDR3, the DNA is TGTGCCAGTAGTGTAGGGACAGAAGTATATGGCTACACCTTC. The whole variable domain, remainder taken from reference TRBV19 and TRBJ1-2, is DGGITQSPKYLFRKEGQNVTLSCEQNLNHDAMYWYRQDPGQGLRLIYYSQIVNDFQKGDIAEGYSVSREKKESFPLTVTSAQKNPTAFYLCASSVGTEVYGYTFGSGTRLTVV.

This clone was found once. The chain combines TRBV6-5 with TRBJ1-2; 9 bases agree with TRBD1. V lost 6 bases and J lost 3; bases outside the gene matches: 5. The CDR3 is 14 amino acids. Germline CDR1 reads MNHEY; CDR2 reads SVGAGI. CDR3 amino acids: CASREGQGYYGYTF. CDR3 sequence (DNA): TGTGCCAGCAGAGAGGGACAGGGATACTATGGCTACACCTTC.

V gene TRBV6-6 combines with J gene TRBJ1-2; D might be TRBD1 (6 bases). V was clipped by 3 bases and J by 7 bases, with 18 bases between them. This CDR3 contains 15 residues. Germline CDR1 reads MNHNY; CDR2 reads SVGAGI (reference sequence). The DNA for the CDR3 is TGTGCCAGCAGTTATGGGGGCAGTAGTGCCGGTGGCTACACCTTC. Protein sequence: CASSYGGSSAGGYTF.

The count of this clone is one. The CDR3 bases are TGTGCCAGCTCACCTCCCCACGGGACAGCCAATGGCTACACCTTC. It yields the protein CASSPPHGTANGYTF. This chain links TRBV18 with TRBJ1-2; 7 bases are a match to TRBD1. CDR1 KGHSH and CDR2 LQKENI come from the germline V gene. With V trimmed by 3 bases and J by 6 bases, 10 bases remained unmatched. This CDR3 region has 15 residues.

The V call is TRBV5-1, the J call TRBJ1-2; D ambiguous. Germline lookup yields CDR1 SGHRS and CDR2 YFSETQ. V was clipped by 4 bases and J by 0 bases, with 10 bases between them. The CDR3 contains 14 residues. The DNA for the CDR3 is TGCGCCAGCAGCCTAGCAGGTACTAACTATGGCTACACCTTC. Translated: CASSLAGTNYGYTF.

This clone was found once. This chain links TRBV18 with TRBJ1-1; D might be TRBD1 (5 bases). The CDR3 has 17 residues. The germline CDR1 and CDR2 sequences are KGHSH and LQKENI. Trimming pared 2 bases from V and 0 bases from J, leaving 16 bases between. CDR3 protein: CASSPGDRGRMNTEAFF. In DNA, the CDR3 is TGTGCCAGCTCACCAGGGGACCGGGGGAGGATGAACACTGAAGCTTTCTTT.

The rearrangement links TRBV10-3 to TRBJ1-5; possibly TRBD1 for D (5 bases). Per germline, CDR1 ENHRY and CDR2 SYGVKD. V lost 4 bases and J 5 bases, leaving 9 bases between the germline ends. The CDR3 sequence is 13 residues long. CDR3: CAISAGNDQPQHF. DNA for the CDR3: TGTGCCATCAGTGCAGGGAACGATCAGCCCCAGCATTTT.

The CDR3 DNA follows: TGCGCCAGCAGCTTAACACGGTTGACAGGGGGGAACACTGAAGCTTTCTTT. It encodes CASSLTRLTGGNTEAFF. The gene calls are TRBV5-1 and TRBJ1-1; 9 nucleotides line up with TRBD1. V lost 2 bases and J lost 1; bases outside the gene matches: 9. The CDR3 sequence is 17 residues long. CDR1 SGHRS and CDR2 YFSETQ come from the germline V gene.

The rearrangement uses TRBV18 and TRBJ2-5, with 12 bases identical to TRBD2. The CDR3 contains 18 residues. V shed 3 bases, J shed 5 bases, and the junction held 13 bases outside the gene matches. Germline CDR1 reads KGHSH; CDR2 reads LQKENI. The CDR3 region is CASSPLTSGGLWGETQYF. The CDR3 DNA follows: TGTGCCAGCTCACCTCTGACTAGCGGGGGTCTCTGGGGGGAGACCCAGTACTTC.

The genes are TRBV12-5 and TRBJ2-1; weak D call: TRBD1 (5 bases). Trimming cost V 5 bases and J 12 bases, with 11 bases left between them. This CDR3 region has 11 residues. Germline CDR1 is LGHNT and CDR2 is FRNRAP. The CDR3 spells CASGMTVGQFF. CDR3 in DNA: TGTGCTAGTGGTATGACAGTAGGGCAGTTCTTC.

This rearrangement joins TRBV2 to TRBJ2-5; D unresolved. The germline V and J ends were trimmed by 3 bases and 6 bases, with 11 bases remaining between them. CDR1 is SNHLY and CDR2 is FYNNEI in the germline V gene. There are 13 residues in the CDR3. The CDR3 nucleotides read TGTGCCAGCAGTGAGCCTTCTCAGAAGACCCAGTACTTC. Translating gives CASSEPSQKTQYF.

The chain carries TRBV15 and TRBJ2-3; no clear D. Trimming shortened V by 5 bases and J by 4 bases, and 7 bases separated the two germline ends. The CDR3 totals 12 residues. Germline lookup yields CDR1 LNHNV and CDR2 YYDKDF (reference sequence). The CDR3 reads CATSGRADTQYF. CDR3 bases: TGTGCCACCAGCGGCCGGGCAGATACGCAGTATTTT.

This rearrangement joins TRBV9 to TRBJ1-1, with TRBD1 matching over 10 bases. The length of the CDR3 is 15 residues. From germline, CDR1 is SGDLS and CDR2 YYNGEE. The V gene end was trimmed by 4 bases and the J gene end by 1 base; junction bases not matched to a gene: 4. As DNA, the CDR3 is TGTGCCAGCAGCCCAGGGACAGGGGCGAACACTGAAGCTTTCTTT. Protein: CASSPGTGANTEAFF.

This clone was seen once. The rearrangement uses TRBV19 and TRBJ1-4; D may be TRBD1 (6 bases). Per germline, CDR1 LNHDA and CDR2 SQIVND (reference sequence). The ends were cut back, 3 bases at V and 10 bases at J, with 9 bases in the middle. The CDR3 runs to 12 residues. DNA of the CDR3: TGTGCCAGTAGTATGGACAGAGCAAAACTGTTTTTT. Translation gives CASSMDRAKLFF.

The chain employs TRBV7-7 and TRBJ2-2, with 14 bases aligning to TRBD2. The ends lost 5 bases at V and 7 bases at J; junction bases unmatched: 3. This CDR3 region has 15 residues. CDR1 is SSHAT, CDR2 FNYEAQ, per germline (reference sequence). The CDR3 is CASSQGLAGGGELFF. The CDR3 coding sequence is TGTGCCAGCAGCCAAGGACTAGCGGGAGGCGGGGAGCTGTTTTTT. Full variable domain (remainder filled in from reference TRBV7-7 and TRBJ2-2): GAGVSQSPRYKVTKRGQDVTLRCDPISSHATLYWYQQALGQGPEFLTYFNYEAQPDKSGLPSDRFSAERPEGSISTLTIQRTEQRDSAMYRCASSQGLAGGGELFFGEGSRLTVL.

The V call is TRBV11-2, the J call TRBJ2-3; possible D gene TRBD1, 6 bases. The CDR3 runs 17 residues. V shed 5 bases and J shed 0 bases, with 18 bases lying between them. Per the germline V gene, CDR1 is SGHAT and CDR2 is FQNNGV. As DNA, the CDR3 is TGTGCCAGCAGCGAGCTTCCTACCAGGGGAAGCACAGATACGCAGTATTTT. This gives the protein CASSELPTRGSTDTQYF.

V and J are TRBV7-2 and TRBJ2-7, with 9 bases identical to TRBD1. This CDR3 region has 17 residues. Germline values: CDR1 SGHTA, CDR2 FQGNSA. J was trimmed by 0 bases and V by 5 bases; bases with no gene match: 11. The DNA of the CDR3 is TGTGCCAGCAGCCCTCACCGGGGACAGGGCGGCTCCTACGAGCAGTACTTC. Translating it yields CASSPHRGQGGSYEQYF.

The chain is built from TRBV5-4 and TRBJ2-3; D call uncertain. There are 14 residues in the CDR3. V lost 0 bases and J 2 bases, leaving 7 bases between the germline ends. The germline CDR1 and CDR2 sequences are SGHNT and YYREEE (reference sequence). In nucleotides, the CDR3 is TGTGCCAGCAGCTTGGAACAGATCACAGATACGCAGTATTTT. This encodes CASSLEQITDTQYF.

The rearrangement uses TRBV5-4 and TRBJ2-1, with D possibly matching TRBD2 (7 bases). Germline-derived CDR1 and CDR2 are SGHNT and YYREEE (reference sequence). V lost 0 bases and J 7 bases, leaving 11 bases between the germline ends. The CDR3 contains 14 residues. The CDR3 spells CASSLAGGGNEQFF. The DNA for the CDR3 is TGTGCCAGCAGCTTGGCGGGGGGCGGGAATGAGCAGTTCTTC.

This clone was detected once. The CDR3 is CASSFTKTDTQYF. The CDR3 DNA reads TGTGCCAGCAGCTTTACTAAGACAGATACGCAGTATTTT. The chain joins TRBV7-3 to TRBJ2-3; D remains unclear. The CDR3 consists of 13 residues. Germline-derived CDR1 and CDR2 are SGHTA and FQGTGA. The ends were cut back, 3 bases at V and 3 bases at J, with 7 bases in the middle.

J is TRBJ1-1 and V is TRBV10-3; maybe TRBD1 (5 bases). The V and J ends lost 6 bases and 0 bases respectively, with 11 bases between them. Germline V CDR1 and CDR2: ENHRY, SYGVKD. CDR3 length equals 14 residues. CDR3 bases: TGTGCCATCAGCGGGGGGTCGGTGAACACTGAAGCTTTCTTT. Protein sequence: CAISGGSVNTEAFF.

The rearrangement joins TRBV24-1 to TRBJ2-3, with 8 bases identical to TRBD2. The CDR3 spans 21 residues. V was clipped by 4 bases and J by 2 bases; unmatched bases: 22. Germline lookup yields CDR1 KGHDR and CDR2 SFDVKD. The CDR3 sequence: CATSDPLTGGIVGGSTDTQYF. CDR3 in DNA: TGTGCCACCAGTGACCCCTTAACGGGGGGGATTGTGGGGGGGTCCACAGATACGCAGTATTTT.

The V and J genes are TRBV5-5 and TRBJ1-5; D may be TRBD1 (6 bases). The CDR3 is 16 amino acids. The V end was cut by 0 bases, the J end by 3 bases, with 13 bases between. Per germline, CDR1 SGHKS and CDR2 YYEKEE (reference sequence). DNA for the CDR3: TGTGCCAGCAGCTTGGGGATGACAGGAATCAATCAGCCCCAGCATTTT. Protein product: CASSLGMTGINQPQHF.

V gene TRBV27 combines with J gene TRBJ1-4, with D tentatively TRBD1 (5 bases). The germline V gene encodes CDR1 MNHEY and CDR2 SMNVEV (reference sequence). This CDR3 is built from 18 residues. V gave up 3 bases and J gave up 3 bases, with 20 bases separating them. The CDR3 DNA sequence: TGTGCCAGCAGTTTGGGAAGGGGCGGTAGATGGGCTAATGAAAAACTGTTTTTT. It codes for CASSLGRGGRWANEKLFF.

This clone was seen only once. The chain combines TRBV10-3 with TRBJ1-2, with 9 bases aligning to TRBD1. The J segment lost 6 bases and the V segment lost 2 bases, leaving 4 bases of the junction unmatched. Germline V lookup: CDR1 ENHRY, CDR2 SYGVKD. The CDR3 is 14 amino acids. This chain's CDR3 is CAISEIQGADGYTF. CDR3 nucleotides: TGTGCCATCAGTGAGATACAGGGGGCTGATGGCTACACCTTC.

This clone came up a few times. The V and J genes are TRBV3-1 (or the pseudogene TRBV3-2) and TRBJ2-2; 7 bases are shared with TRBD2. This CDR3 has 14 amino acids. V lost 5 bases, J lost 5 bases, and 5 bases stayed unmatched. The germline V gene encodes CDR1 LGHDT and CDR2 YNNKEL (reference sequence). The CDR3 DNA reads TGTGCCAGCAGCATCCAGGGAGGGACCGGGGAGCTGTTTTTT. This sequence encodes CASSIQGGTGELFF.

The chain has TRBV3-1 (or the pseudogene TRBV3-2) and TRBJ2-1; the match to TRBD2 covers 8 bases. After removal of 3 bases from V and 2 bases from J, the junction contained 6 bases not matched to a gene. The CDR3 runs to 16 residues. Per germline, CDR1 LGHDT and CDR2 YNNKEL (reference sequence). The CDR3: CASSQSRGGPYNEQFF. The CDR3 DNA sequence: TGTGCCAGCAGCCAGTCTCGGGGGGGCCCCTACAATGAGCAGTTCTTC.